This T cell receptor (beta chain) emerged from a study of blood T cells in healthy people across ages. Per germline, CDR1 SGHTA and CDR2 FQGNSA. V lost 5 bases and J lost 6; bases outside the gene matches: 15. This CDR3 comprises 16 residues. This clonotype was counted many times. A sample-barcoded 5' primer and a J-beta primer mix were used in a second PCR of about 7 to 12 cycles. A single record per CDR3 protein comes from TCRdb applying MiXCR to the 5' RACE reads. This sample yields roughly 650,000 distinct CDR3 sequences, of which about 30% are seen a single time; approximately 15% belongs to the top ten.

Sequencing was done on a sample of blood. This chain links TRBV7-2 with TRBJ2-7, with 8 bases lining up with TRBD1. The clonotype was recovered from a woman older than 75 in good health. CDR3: CASSPIRGQGTSEQYF. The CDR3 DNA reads TGTGCCAGCAGCCCTATACGCGGACAGGGTACCTCCGAGCAGTACTTC.